These T cell receptor beta chains were read from a single sample in a study of blood T cell repertoires in COVID-19. Clones were sequenced by immunoSEQ multiplex PCR, and TCRdb holds only the in-frame ones, with some missing. The table lists 95,000 to 110,000 clones, roughly 90% of them singletons. Sequenced: peripheral blood. The origin of the receptors is a woman in her sixties or seventies with acute or convalescent COVID-19. Both conserved end residues are part of each CDR3. D genes are given only for firm matches.

j_call,v_call,d_call,cdr3_aa
TRBJ2-1,TRBV11-2,TRBD2,CASSSRPSGAYNEQFF
TRBJ2-2,TRBV28,.,CASSRNTGELFF
TRBJ1-1,TRBV9,TRBD1,CASSEGTGLNTEAFF
TRBJ2-5,TRBV11-2,TRBD1,CASSLGTVGTETQYF
TRBJ1-2,TRBV28,.,CASRPQVANYGYTF
TRBJ2-4,TRBV19,.,CASSIIAGTFKNIQYF
TRBJ2-7,TRBV30,.,CAWSADTSYEQYF
TRBJ1-4,TRBV19,TRBD1,CASSIGRTTGGKLFF
TRBJ1-2,TRBV30,.,CAGGGQPALSGYTF
TRBJ2-1,TRBV20-1,TRBD1,CSASSTGGYNEQFF
TRBJ1-6,TRBV7-7,.,CASSSQGRRIDSPLHF
TRBJ1-2,TRBV29-1,TRBD1,CSVRPGGLYGYTF
TRBJ2-3,TRBV11-3,.,CASSLDGAGSTDTQYF
TRBJ1-4,TRBV19,.,CASSRTRGLAEKLFF
TRBJ1-3,TRBV19,TRBD1,CASHIPGQSYTIYF
TRBJ1-5,TRBV6-1,.,CASSELDRKWGNQPQHF
TRBJ2-1,TRBV24-1,TRBD2,CATSDILAGVDNEQFF
TRBJ1-1,TRBV20-1,.,CSAKLLKEAFF
TRBJ2-7,TRBV5-4,TRBD2,CASSLGLAGEQYF
TRBJ2-3,TRBV28,TRBD1,CASSQGQLTDTQYF
TRBJ2-1,TRBV7-2,TRBD1,CASSFGGQVPNEQFF
TRBJ2-5,TRBV4-1,TRBD2,CASSLETSAMGATQYF
TRBJ1-6,TRBV5-5,.,CASSFRTRDNSPLHF
TRBJ1-2,TRBV5-4,.,CASSSSPGRFQTF
TRBJ1-2,TRBV19,TRBD1,CASSMTGDYGYTF
TRBJ2-5,TRBV5-4,.,CASSTTSEETQYF
TRBJ2-1,TRBV29-1,TRBD2,CSVEIGRGNEQFF
TRBJ2-3,TRBV18,TRBD2,CASSPAAGGLLGGDTQYF
TRBJ1-1,TRBV19,.,CASSEQNTEAFF
TRBJ1-2,TRBV18,.,CASSPPGAYGYTF
TRBJ1-3,TRBV29-1,.,CSVEGQGSGNTIYF
TRBJ1-5,TRBV28,.,CASSLGHHSNQPQHF
TRBJ1-2,TRBV9,TRBD1,CASSDRGGYTF
TRBJ2-2,TRBV10-1,TRBD2,CASSGGAGSGGELFF